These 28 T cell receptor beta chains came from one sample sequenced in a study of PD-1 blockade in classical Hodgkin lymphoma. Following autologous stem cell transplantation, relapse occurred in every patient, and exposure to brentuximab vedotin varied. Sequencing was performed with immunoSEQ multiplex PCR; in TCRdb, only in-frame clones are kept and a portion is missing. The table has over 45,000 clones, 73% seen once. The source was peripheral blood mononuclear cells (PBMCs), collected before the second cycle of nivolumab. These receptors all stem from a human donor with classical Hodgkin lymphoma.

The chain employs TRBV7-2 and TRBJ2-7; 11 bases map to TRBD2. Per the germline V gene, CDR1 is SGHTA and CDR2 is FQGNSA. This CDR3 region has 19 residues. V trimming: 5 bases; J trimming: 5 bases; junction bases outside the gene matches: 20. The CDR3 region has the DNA TGTGCCAGCAGCCCCAGGGCAGGACTAGCGGGTCGCTCAGGTCACGAGCAGTACTTC. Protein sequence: CASSPRAGLAGRSGHEQYF.

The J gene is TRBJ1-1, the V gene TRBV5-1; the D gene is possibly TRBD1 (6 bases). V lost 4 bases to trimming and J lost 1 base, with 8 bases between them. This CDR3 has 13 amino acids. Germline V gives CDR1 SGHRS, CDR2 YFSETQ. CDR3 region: CASSGGGNTEAFF. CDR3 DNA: TGCGCCAGCAGCGGAGGGGGGAACACTGAAGCTTTCTTT.

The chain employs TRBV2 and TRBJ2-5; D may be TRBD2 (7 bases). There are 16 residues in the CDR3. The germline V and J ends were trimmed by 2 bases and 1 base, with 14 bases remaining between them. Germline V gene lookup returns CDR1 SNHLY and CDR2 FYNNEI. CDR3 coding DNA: TGTGCCAGCAGTGAATTTGGGGCGGGGGCCCAAGAGACCCAGTACTTC. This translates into CASSEFGAGAQETQYF.

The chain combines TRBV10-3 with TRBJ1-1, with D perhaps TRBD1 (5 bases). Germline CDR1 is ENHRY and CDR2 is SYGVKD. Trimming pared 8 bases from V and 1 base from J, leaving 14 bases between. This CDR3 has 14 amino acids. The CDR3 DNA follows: TGTGCCATCTCTAAACAGGTGAGGAACACTGAAGCTTTCTTT. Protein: CAISKQVRNTEAFF.

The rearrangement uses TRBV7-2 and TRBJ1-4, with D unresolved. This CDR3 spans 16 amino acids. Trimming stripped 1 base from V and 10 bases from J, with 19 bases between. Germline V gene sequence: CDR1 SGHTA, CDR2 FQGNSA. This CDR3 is CASSLGVGSLPGKLFF. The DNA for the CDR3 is TGTGCCAGCAGCTTAGGCGTGGGGAGCCTCCCTGGAAAACTGTTTTTT.

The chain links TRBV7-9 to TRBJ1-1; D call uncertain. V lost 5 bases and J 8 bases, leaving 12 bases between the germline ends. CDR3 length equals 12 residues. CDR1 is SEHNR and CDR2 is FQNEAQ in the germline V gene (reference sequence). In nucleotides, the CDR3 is TGTGCCAGCAGCCTCTACACCGACGAAGCTTTCTTT. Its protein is CASSLYTDEAFF.

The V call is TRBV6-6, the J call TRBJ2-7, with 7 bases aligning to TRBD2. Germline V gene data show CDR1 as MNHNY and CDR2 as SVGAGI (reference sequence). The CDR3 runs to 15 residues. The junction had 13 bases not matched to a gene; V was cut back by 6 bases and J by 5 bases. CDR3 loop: CASRTLWGGSHEQYF. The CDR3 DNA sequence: TGTGCCAGCAGAACATTATGGGGAGGGTCCCACGAGCAGTACTTC.

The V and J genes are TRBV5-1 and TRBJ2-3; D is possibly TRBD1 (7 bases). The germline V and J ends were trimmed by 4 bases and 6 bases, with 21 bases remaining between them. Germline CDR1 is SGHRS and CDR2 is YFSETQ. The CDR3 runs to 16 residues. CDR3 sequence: CASSPRTGGVPDTQYF. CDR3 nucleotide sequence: TGCGCCAGCAGCCCGCGGACAGGCGGGGTACCGGATACGCAGTATTTT.

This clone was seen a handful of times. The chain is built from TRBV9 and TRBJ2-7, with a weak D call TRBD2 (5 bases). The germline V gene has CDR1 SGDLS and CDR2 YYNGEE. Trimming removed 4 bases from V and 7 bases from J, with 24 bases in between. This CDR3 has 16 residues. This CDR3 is CASSFTSRLAPGEQYF. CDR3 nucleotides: TGTGCCAGCAGCTTCACCTCCCGGCTGGCCCCGGGGGAGCAGTACTTC.

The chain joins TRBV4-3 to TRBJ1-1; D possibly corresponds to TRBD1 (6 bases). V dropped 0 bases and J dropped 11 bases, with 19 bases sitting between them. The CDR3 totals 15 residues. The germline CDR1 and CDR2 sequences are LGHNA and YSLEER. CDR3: CASSQDTMGAVGAFF. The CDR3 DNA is TGCGCCAGCAGCCAAGATACGATGGGGGCGGTGGGGGCTTTCTTT.

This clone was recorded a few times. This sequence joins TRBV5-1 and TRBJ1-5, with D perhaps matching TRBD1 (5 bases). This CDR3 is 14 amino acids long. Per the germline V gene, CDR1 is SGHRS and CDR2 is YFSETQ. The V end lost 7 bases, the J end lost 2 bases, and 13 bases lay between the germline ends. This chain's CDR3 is CASQPPRGNQPQHF. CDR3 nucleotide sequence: TGCGCCAGCCAGCCCCCCAGGGGCAATCAGCCCCAGCATTTT.

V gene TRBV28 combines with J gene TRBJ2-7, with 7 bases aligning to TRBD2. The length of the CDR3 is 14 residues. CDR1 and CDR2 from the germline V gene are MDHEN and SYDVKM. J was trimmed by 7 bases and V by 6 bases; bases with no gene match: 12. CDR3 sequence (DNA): TGTGCCAGCAGGAGGGAGGGCCTGCCCTGGGAGCAGTACTTC. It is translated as CASRREGLPWEQYF.

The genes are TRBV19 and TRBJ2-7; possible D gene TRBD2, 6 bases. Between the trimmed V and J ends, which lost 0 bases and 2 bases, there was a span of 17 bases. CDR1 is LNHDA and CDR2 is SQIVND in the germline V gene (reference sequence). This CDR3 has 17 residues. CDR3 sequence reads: CASSIDRVAESTYEQYF. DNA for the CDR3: TGTGCCAGTAGTATAGACAGAGTAGCGGAAAGTACCTACGAGCAGTACTTC.

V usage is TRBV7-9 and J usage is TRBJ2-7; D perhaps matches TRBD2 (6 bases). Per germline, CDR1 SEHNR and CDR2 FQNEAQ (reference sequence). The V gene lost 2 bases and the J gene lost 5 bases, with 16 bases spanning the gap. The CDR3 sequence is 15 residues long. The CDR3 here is CASSLWGGGVDEQYF. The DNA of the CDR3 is TGTGCCAGCAGCTTATGGGGTGGAGGGGTAGACGAGCAGTACTTC. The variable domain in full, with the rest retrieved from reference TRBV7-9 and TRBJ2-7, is DTGVSQNPRHKITKRGQNVTFRCDPISEHNRLYWYRQTLGQGPEFLTYFQNEAQLEKSRLLSDRFSAERPKGSFSTLEIQRTEQGDSAMYLCASSLWGGGVDEQYFGPGTRLTVT.

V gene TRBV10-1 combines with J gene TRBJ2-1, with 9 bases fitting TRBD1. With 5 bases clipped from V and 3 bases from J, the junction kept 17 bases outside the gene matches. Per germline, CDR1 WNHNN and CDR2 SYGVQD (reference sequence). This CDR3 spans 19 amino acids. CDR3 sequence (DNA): TGCGCCAGCAGTCCCAAAAAAACCAATCCGGGACAGGGCTACAATGAGCAGTTCTTC. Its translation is CASSPKKTNPGQGYNEQFF.

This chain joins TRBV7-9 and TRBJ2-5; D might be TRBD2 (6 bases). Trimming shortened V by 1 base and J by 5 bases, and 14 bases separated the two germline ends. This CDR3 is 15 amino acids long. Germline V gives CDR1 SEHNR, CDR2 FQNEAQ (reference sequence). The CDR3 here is CASSLVGPEGETQYF. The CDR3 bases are TGTGCCAGCAGCTTAGTAGGTCCGGAGGGGGAGACCCAGTACTTC.

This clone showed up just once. This CDR3 is CASSQDLPTSALGTQYF. The CDR3 DNA follows: TGCGCCAGCAGCCAAGATCTCCCTACTAGCGCCTTGGGTACGCAGTATTTT. The chain employs TRBV4-3 and TRBJ2-3, with 7 bases aligning to TRBD2. The CDR3 length is 17 residues. Germline CDR1 and CDR2: LGHNA and YSLEER. Trimming took 0 bases from V and 8 from J; bases not matched to a gene: 14.

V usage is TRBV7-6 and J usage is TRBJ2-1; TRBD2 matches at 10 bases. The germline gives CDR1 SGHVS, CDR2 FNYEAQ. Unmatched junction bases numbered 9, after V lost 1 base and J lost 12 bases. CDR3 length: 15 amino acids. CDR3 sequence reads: CASSLGDLAGVGQFF. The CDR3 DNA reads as TGTGCCAGCAGCTTAGGGGACCTAGCGGGAGTTGGGCAGTTCTTC.

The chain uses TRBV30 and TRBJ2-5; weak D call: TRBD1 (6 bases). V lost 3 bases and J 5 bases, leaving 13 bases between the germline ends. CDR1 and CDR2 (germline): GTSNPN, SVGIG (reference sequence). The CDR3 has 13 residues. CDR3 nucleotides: TGTGCCTGGAGATACAGGGACCGGGAGACCCAGTACTTC. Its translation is CAWRYRDRETQYF. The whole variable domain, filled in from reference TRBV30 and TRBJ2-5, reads SQTIHQWPATLVQPVGSPLSLECTVEGTSNPNLYWYRQAAGRGLQLLFYSVGIGQISSEVPQNLSASRPQDRQFILSSKKLLLSDSGFYLCAWRYRDRETQYFGPGTRLLVL.

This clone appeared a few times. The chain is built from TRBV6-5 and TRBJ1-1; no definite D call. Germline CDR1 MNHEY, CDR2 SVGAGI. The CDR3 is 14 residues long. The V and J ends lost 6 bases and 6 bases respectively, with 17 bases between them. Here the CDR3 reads CASRRSAGAAEAFF. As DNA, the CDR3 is TGTGCCAGCAGAAGATCAGCAGGTGCCGCTGAAGCTTTCTTT.

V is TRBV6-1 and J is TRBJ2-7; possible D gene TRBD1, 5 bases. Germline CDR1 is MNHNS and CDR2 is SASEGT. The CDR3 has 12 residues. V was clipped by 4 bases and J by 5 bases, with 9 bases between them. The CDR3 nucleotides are TGTGCCAGCAGTGTTGACAGAAACGAGCAGTACTTC. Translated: CASSVDRNEQYF.

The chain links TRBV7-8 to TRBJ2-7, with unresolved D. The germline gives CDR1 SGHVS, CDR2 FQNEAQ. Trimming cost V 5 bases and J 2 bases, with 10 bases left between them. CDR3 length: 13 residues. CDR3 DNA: TGTGCCAGCAGCCCGAGACCCGCCTACGAGCAGTACTTC. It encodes CASSPRPAYEQYF.

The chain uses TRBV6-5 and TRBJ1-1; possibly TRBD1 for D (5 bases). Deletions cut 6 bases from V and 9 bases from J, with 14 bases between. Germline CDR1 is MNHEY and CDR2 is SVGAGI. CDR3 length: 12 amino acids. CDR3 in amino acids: CASSPGPGKAFF. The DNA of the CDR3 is TGTGCCAGCAGCCCGGGTCCAGGGAAAGCTTTCTTT.

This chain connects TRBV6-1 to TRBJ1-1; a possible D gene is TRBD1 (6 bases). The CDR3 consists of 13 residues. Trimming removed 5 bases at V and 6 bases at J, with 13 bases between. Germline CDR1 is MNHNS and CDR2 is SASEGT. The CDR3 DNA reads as TGTGCCAGCAGTCCAGGGGTGTCTTCTGAAGCTTTCTTT. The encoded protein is CASSPGVSSEAFF.

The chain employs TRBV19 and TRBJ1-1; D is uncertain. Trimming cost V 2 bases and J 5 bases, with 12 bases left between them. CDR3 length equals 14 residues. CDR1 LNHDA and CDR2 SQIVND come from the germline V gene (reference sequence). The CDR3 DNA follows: TGTGCCAGTAGTATAAAGCTGGGGTTGACTGAAGCTTTCTTT. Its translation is CASSIKLGLTEAFF.

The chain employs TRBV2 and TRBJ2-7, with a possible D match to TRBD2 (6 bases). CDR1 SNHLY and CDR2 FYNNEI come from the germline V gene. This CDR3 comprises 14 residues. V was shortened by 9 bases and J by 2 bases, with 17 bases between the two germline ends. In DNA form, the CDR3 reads TGTGCCAGAGGGGCGGGCGGGACCCCCTACGAGCAGTACTTC. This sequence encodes CARGAGGTPYEQYF.

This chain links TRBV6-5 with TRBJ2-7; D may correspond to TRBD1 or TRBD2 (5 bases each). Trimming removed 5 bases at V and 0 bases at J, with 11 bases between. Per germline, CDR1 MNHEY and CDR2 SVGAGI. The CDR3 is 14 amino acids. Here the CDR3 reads CASSPGTYSYEQYF. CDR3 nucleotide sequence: TGTGCCAGCAGTCCCGGGACGTACTCCTACGAGCAGTACTTC.

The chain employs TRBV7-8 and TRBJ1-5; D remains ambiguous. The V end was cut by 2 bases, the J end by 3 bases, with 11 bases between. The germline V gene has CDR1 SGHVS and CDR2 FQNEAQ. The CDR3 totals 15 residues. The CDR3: CASSLRQTDNQPQHF. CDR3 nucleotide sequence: TGTGCCAGCAGCTTAAGGCAGACTGACAATCAGCCCCAGCATTTT.